This T cell receptor (beta chain) comes out of a study of cytomegalovirus exposure and HLA in healthy donors. The germline V gene has CDR1 SEHNR and CDR2 FQNEAQ (reference sequence). V trimming: 0 bases; J trimming: 1 base; junction bases outside the gene matches: 2. The CDR3 runs to 15 residues. Clones were sequenced by immunoSEQ multiplex PCR, and TCRdb holds only the in-frame ones, with some missing. This sample has approximately 180,000 clones, with around 88% found just once. The chain has TRBV7-9 and TRBJ1-2; 7 nucleotides align to TRBD1. Sequenced material: PBMCs. The sequence derives from a woman under 30 in good health and CMV-seronegative. DNA of the CDR3: TGTGCCAGCAGCTTAGCGGACAGGAGTAACTATGGCTACACCTTC. Translation gives CASSLADRSNYGYTF. The whole variable domain, remainder taken from reference TRBV7-9 and TRBJ1-2, is DTGVSQNPRHKITKRGQNVTFRCDPISEHNRLYWYRQTLGQGPEFLTYFQNEAQLEKSRLLSDRFSAERPKGSFSTLEIQRTEQGDSAMYLCASSLADRSNYGYTFGSGTRLTVV.